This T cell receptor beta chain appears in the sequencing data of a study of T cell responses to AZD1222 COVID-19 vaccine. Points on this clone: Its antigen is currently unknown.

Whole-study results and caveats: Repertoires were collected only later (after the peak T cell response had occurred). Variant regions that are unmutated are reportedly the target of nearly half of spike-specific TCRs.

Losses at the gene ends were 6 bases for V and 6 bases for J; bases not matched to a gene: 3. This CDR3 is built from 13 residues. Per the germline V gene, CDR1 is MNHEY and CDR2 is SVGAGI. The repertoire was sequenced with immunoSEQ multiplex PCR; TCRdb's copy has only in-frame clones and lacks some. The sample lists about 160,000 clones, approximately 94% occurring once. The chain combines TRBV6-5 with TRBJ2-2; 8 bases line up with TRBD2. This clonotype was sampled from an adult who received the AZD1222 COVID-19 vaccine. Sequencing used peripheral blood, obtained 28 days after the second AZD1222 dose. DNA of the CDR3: TGTGCCAGCAGGGGAGCGGGAGCCGGGGAGCTGTTTTTT. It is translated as CASRGAGAGELFF.